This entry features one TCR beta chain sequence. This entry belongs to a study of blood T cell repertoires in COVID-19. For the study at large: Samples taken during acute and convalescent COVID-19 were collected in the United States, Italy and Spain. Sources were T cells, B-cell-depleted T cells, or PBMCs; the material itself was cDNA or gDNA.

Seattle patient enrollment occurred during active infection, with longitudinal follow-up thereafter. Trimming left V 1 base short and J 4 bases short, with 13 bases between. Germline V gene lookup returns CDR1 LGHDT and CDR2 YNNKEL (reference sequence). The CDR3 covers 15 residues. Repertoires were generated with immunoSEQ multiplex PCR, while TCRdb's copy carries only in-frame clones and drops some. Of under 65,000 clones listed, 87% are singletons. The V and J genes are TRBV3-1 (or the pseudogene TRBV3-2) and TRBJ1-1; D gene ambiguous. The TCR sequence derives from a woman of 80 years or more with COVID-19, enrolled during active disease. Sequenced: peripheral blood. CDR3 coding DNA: TGTGCCAGCAGCCAAGGTTTCGGGTCGGGCACTGAAGCTTTCTTT. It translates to CASSQGFGSGTEAFF.